A selection of T cell receptor beta chains follows, all from one sample in a study of cytomegalovirus exposure and HLA in healthy donors. Only in-frame clones appear in the TCRdb table, and some are missing; sequencing was by immunoSEQ multiplex PCR. Among about 150,000 clones listed, almost 85% were seen once. The sequencing input was PBMCs. The receptors were gathered from a boy aged 2-15 years in good health and CMV-seronegative. The CDR3 runs from the conserved cysteine through the conserved F or W. D genes are given only for firm matches. Clone size is not always given. Where it is, it says once, few, many or a class for expanded clones.

abundance	v_gene	j_gene	d_gene	CDR3aa	CDR3nt
few	TRBV6-5	TRBJ1-3	NA	CASSYAPGTGNTIYF	TGTGCCAGCAGTTACGCCCCGGGGACTGGAAACACCATATATTTT
NA	TRBV10-3	TRBJ2-3	NA	CAISERAGGSSTDTQYF	TGTGCCATCAGTGAAAGGGCTGGCGGGTCGAGCACAGATACGCAGTATTTT
NA	TRBV7-8	TRBJ2-7	NA	CASSTDSSYEQYF	TGTGCCAGCAGCACCGACAGCTCCTACGAGCAGTACTTC
NA	TRBV19	TRBJ1-2	TRBD1	CASSIRTGGEFPYGYTF	TGTGCCAGTAGTATCCGGACAGGGGGCGAATTCCCATATGGCTACACCTTC
NA	TRBV29-1	TRBJ2-2	NA	CSVATGTTGELFF	TGCAGCGTTGCGACAGGTACAACCGGGGAGCTGTTTTTT
NA	TRBV7-3	TRBJ2-2	TRBD2	CASSLKGLAGTGELFF	TGTGCCAGCAGCTTAAAAGGCCTAGCGGGTACCGGGGAGCTGTTTTTT
NA	TRBV6-1	TRBJ1-1	TRBD1	CASRPPGTGGTEAFF	TGTGCCAGCAGGCCCCCCGGGACAGGGGGCACTGAAGCTTTCTTT
NA	TRBV27	TRBJ1-1	NA	CASSLSPTQRGTEAFF	TGTGCCAGCAGTTTATCGCCGACCCAGCGGGGCACTGAAGCTTTCTTT
NA	TRBV9	TRBJ2-7	TRBD1	CASSKLGQGAYEQYF	TGTGCCAGCAGCAAATTGGGACAGGGGGCCTACGAGCAGTACTTC
NA	TRBV5-1	TRBJ2-3	NA	CASSPGRDTDTQYF	TGCGCCAGCAGCCCGGGCAGGGACACAGATACGCAGTATTTT
NA	TRBV4-1	TRBJ1-1	TRBD1	CASSQGYTGGTPEAFF	TGCGCCAGCAGCCAGGGTTATACAGGGGGCACACCTGAAGCTTTCTTT
NA	TRBV6-1	TRBJ2-2	TRBD2	CASSGTSGRGTGELFF	TGTGCCAGCAGTGGGACTAGCGGGAGAGGTACCGGGGAGCTGTTTTTT
once	TRBV5-1	TRBJ2-2	NA	CASSLRLGDITGELFF	TGCGCCAGCAGCTTAAGGCTTGGGGACATCACCGGGGAGCTGTTTTTT
NA	TRBV2	TRBJ2-1	TRBD2	CASSEGLAGISEQFF	TGTGCCAGCAGTGAAGGACTAGCGGGAATAAGTGAGCAGTTCTTC
few	TRBV6-1	TRBJ1-5	NA	CASSAIEGYSNQPQHF	TGTGCCAGCAGTGCCATCGAGGGTTATAGCAATCAGCCCCAGCATTTT
NA	TRBV11-3	TRBJ2-1	TRBD2	CASSLGGLAEQFF	TGTGCCAGCAGCTTAGGGGGACTAGCGGAGCAGTTCTTC
NA	TRBV7-9	TRBJ2-7	TRBD2	CASSLARASGRYEQYF	TGTGCCAGCAGCTTAGCGCGGGCTAGCGGGAGGTACGAGCAGTACTTC
NA	TRBV6-5	TRBJ2-3	NA	CASSGQSFTDTQYF	TGTGCCAGCAGTGGGCAATCGTTCACAGATACGCAGTATTTT
NA	TRBV12-1	TRBJ2-3	NA	CASSFELAESTDTQYF	TGTGCCAGCAGCTTCGAACTAGCGGAAAGCACAGATACGCAGTATTTT
NA	TRBV7-3	TRBJ2-5	TRBD2	CASSSSGRRQETQYF	TGTGCCAGCAGCTCAAGCGGGAGAAGGCAAGAGACCCAGTACTTC
NA	TRBV28	TRBJ2-3	NA	CASSLTGGSTDTQYF	TGTGCCAGCAGTTTAACAGGAGGGTCCACAGATACGCAGTATTTT
few	TRBV6-1	TRBJ2-1	TRBD2	CASRKLAGGDEQFF	TGTGCCAGCAGGAAACTAGCGGGAGGGGATGAGCAGTTCTTC
once	TRBV19	TRBJ1-1	NA	CASSQTGERTEAFF	TGTGCCAGTAGTCAAACCGGGGAGAGGACTGAAGCTTTCTTT
NA	TRBV6-6	TRBJ1-1	TRBD1	CASLRGTGHTEAFF	TGTGCCAGCCTCCGTGGGACAGGGCACACTGAAGCTTTCTTT
NA	TRBV5-4	TRBJ1-2	TRBD1	CASSLQGTNYGYTF	TGTGCCAGCAGCTTACAGGGGACTAACTATGGCTACACCTTC
NA	TRBV6-1	TRBJ1-1	NA	CASSEGTARGTEAFF	TGTGCCAGCAGTGAAGGAACAGCGAGGGGGACTGAAGCTTTCTTT
once	TRBV10-2	TRBJ2-1	TRBD2	CASTPSGRSSYNEQFF	TGCGCCAGCACACCTAGCGGGAGGAGCTCCTACAATGAGCAGTTCTTC
NA	TRBV27	TRBJ1-1	NA	CASSFIVGTGNTEAFF	TGTGCCAGCAGTTTTATCGTGGGTACAGGGAACACTGAAGCTTTCTTT
NA	TRBV27	TRBJ2-1	NA	CASSLSWGPSYNEQFF	TGTGCCAGCAGTTTATCGTGGGGGCCCTCCTACAATGAGCAGTTCTTC
NA	TRBV4-1	TRBJ1-4	TRBD1	CASSQGRGRANEKLFF	TGCGCCAGCAGCCAGGGCAGGGGGCGGGCTAATGAAAAACTGTTTTTT
NA	TRBV19	TRBJ2-7	NA	CASSMTDMEEQYF	TGTGCCAGTAGTATGACAGATATGGAGGAGCAGTACTTC
NA	TRBV25-1	TRBJ1-3	TRBD1	CASSLTGSSGNTIYF	TGTGCCAGCAGCCTGACAGGGAGCTCTGGAAACACCATATATTTT
NA	TRBV19	TRBJ2-7	NA	CASSPPGQPYEQYF	TGTGCCAGTAGTCCCCCCGGACAGCCCTACGAGCAGTACTTC
once	TRBV6-5	TRBJ2-7	TRBD2	CASSLLAGGAYEQYF	TGTGCCAGCAGTCTACTAGCGGGAGGTGCCTACGAGCAGTACTTC
NA	TRBV28	TRBJ2-1	NA	CASTGTYYNEQFF	TGTGCCAGCACCGGGACTTACTACAATGAGCAGTTCTTC
NA	TRBV28	TRBJ1-1	NA	CASLRNTEAFF	TGTGCCAGCCTAAGAAACACTGAAGCTTTCTTT
once	TRBV4-1	TRBJ2-5	TRBD1	CASSQVQGERETQYF	TGCGCCAGCAGCCAAGTTCAGGGGGAGCGGGAGACCCAGTACTTC
NA	TRBV29-1	TRBJ1-4	NA	CSGGRSGQDNEKLFF	TGCAGCGGCGGACGGTCAGGGCAGGACAATGAAAAACTGTTTTTT
NA	TRBV5-1	TRBJ1-5	TRBD1	CASSLTGTGLGQPQHF	TGCGCCAGCAGCTTAACCGGGACAGGACTAGGTCAGCCCCAGCATTTT
NA	TRBV28	TRBJ2-7	NA	CASNSRAGEQYF	TGTGCCAGCAATAGCAGGGCAGGCGAGCAGTACTTC
once	TRBV4-1	TRBJ1-2	TRBD1	CASSQDQRDRGSGYTF	TGCGCCAGCAGCCAAGACCAGCGGGACAGGGGTAGTGGCTACACCTTC
few	TRBV5-1	TRBJ1-1	NA	CASSLGLEGGAFF	TGCGCCAGCAGCCTAGGGTTAGAAGGAGGAGCTTTCTTT
NA	TRBV11-2	TRBJ1-2	TRBD1	CASSRDSVYGYTF	TGTGCCAGCAGTCGGGACAGCGTCTATGGCTACACCTTC
NA	TRBV6-1	TRBJ1-3	NA	CASSETSSFSGNTIYF	TGTGCCAGCAGTGAAACTTCATCGTTCTCTGGAAACACCATATATTTT
NA	TRBV19	TRBJ2-2	NA	CASKPTAGRATGELFF	TGTGCCAGTAAACCCACCGCAGGCAGGGCCACCGGGGAGCTGTTTTTT
NA	TRBV28	TRBJ2-1	NA	CASSLWATPRGNEQFF	TGTGCCAGCAGTTTATGGGCGACCCCCCGGGGTAATGAGCAGTTCTTC
NA	TRBV7-2	TRBJ2-5	TRBD1	CASSRGTAWTQYF	TGTGCCAGCAGCAGAGGGACAGCGTGGACCCAGTACTTC
NA	TRBV4-1	TRBJ2-1	TRBD2	CASSPTGLAAYNEQFF	TGCGCCAGCAGCCCAACAGGACTAGCGGCCTACAATGAGCAGTTCTTC
NA	TRBV28	TRBJ2-7	TRBD2	CASSRHSSSGTYEQYF	TGTGCCAGCAGTCGCCATAGCTCTAGCGGGACGTACGAGCAGTACTTC
NA	TRBV10-3	TRBJ2-1	NA	CAIRARDSFNEQFF	TGTGCCATCAGGGCCCGGGACTCCTTCAATGAGCAGTTCTTC
NA	TRBV19	TRBJ2-6	NA	CASSKVGRVSSGANVLTF	TGTGCCAGTAGTAAGGTCGGCAGGGTGTCCTCTGGGGCCAACGTCCTGACTTTC
NA	TRBV5-6	TRBJ2-2	TRBD2	CASREGLASGELFF	TGTGCCAGCAGAGAGGGACTAGCTTCCGGGGAGCTGTTTTTT
NA	TRBV4-2	TRBJ2-3	TRBD2	CASSQASGRGGDTQYF	TGTGCCAGCAGCCAAGCTAGCGGGAGGGGGGGAGATACGCAGTATTTT
NA	TRBV19	TRBJ1-2	NA	CASSIRQGGCTF	TGTGCCAGTAGTATCCGTCAGGGAGGGTGCACCTTC